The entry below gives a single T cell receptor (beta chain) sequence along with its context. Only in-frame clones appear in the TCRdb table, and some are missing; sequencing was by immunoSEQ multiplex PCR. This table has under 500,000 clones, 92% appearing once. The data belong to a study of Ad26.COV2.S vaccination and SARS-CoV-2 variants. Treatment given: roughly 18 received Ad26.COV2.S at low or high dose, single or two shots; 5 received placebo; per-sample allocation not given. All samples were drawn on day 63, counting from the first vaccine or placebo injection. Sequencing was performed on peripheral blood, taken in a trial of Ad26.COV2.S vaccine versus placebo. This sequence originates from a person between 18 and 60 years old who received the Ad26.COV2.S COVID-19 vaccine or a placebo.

CDR3 nucleotides: TGTGCCAGCAGCTTAGTGGTTCCCCTACTAGCGGGGGGGCGCACCGGGGAGCTGTTTTTT. Translation gives CASSLVVPLLAGGRTGELFF. The genes are TRBV7-6 and TRBJ2-2; the match to TRBD2 covers 13 bases. Germline values: CDR1 SGHVS, CDR2 FNYEAQ. The ends lost 1 base at V and 4 bases at J; junction bases unmatched: 12. The CDR3 is made up of 20 amino acids.